Described below is a single T cell receptor beta chain sequence and its context. This record comes from a study of blood T cell repertoires in COVID-19. Background on the study: Samples of COVID-19 (acute and convalescent) were obtained from the United States, Italy and Spain. From T cells, B-cell-depleted T cells, or PBMCs came the material, which was cDNA or gDNA.

Source study methods: The assay estimated nucleated cells by amplifying reference gene primers. The protocol was immunoSEQ multiplex PCR, while the TCRdb copy is restricted to in-frame clones and leaves out a portion. The V and J calls and clone size are taken from that table; D and trimming were inferred from the DNA. This table holds approximately 500,000 clones, roughly nine tenths found once. Germline CDR1 reads MNHEY; CDR2 reads SVGEGT. The length of the CDR3 is 12 residues. Trimming pared 5 bases from V and 12 bases from J, leaving 16 bases between. What was sequenced was peripheral blood. V is TRBV6-2 or TRBV6-3 and J is TRBJ1-1; unclear D gene. The sequence was collected from a woman aged 45-60 years with COVID-19, enrolled during active disease. The CDR3 coding sequence is TGTGCCAGCAGTCACAACCCCGGGAATACTTTCTTT. Translation gives CASSHNPGNTFF.